Each of the 16 T cell receptor beta chains below was sequenced from the same sample in a study of cytomegalovirus exposure and HLA in healthy donors. In the PCR, 60 Vbeta and 13 Jbeta primers were used. Clones were sequenced by immunoSEQ multiplex PCR, and TCRdb holds only the in-frame ones, with some missing. The sample lists 150,000 to 200,000 clones, over 70% occurring once. The sample taken for sequencing was PBMCs. The receptors originated from a female donor in good health and CMV-seronegative.

Worth noting for this clone: This same CDR3 is encoded by further DNA sequences in the sample. CDR3 bases: TGCGCCAGCTCTATCACGGGACAGGGAGAGACCCAGTACTTC. Translating it yields CASSITGQGETQYF. The rearrangement links TRBV5-1 to TRBJ2-5, with 9 bases fitting TRBD1. V trimming: 7 bases; J trimming: 4 bases; junction bases outside the gene matches: 8. This CDR3 is 14 amino acids long. From germline, CDR1 is SGHRS and CDR2 YFSETQ.

The gene calls are TRBV27 and TRBJ1-5, with a possible D match to TRBD1 (5 bases). V was clipped by 3 bases and J by 1 base, with 7 bases between them. Germline loops: CDR1 MNHEY, CDR2 SMNVEV (reference sequence). This CDR3 spans 14 amino acids. In nucleotides, the CDR3 is TGTGCCAGCAGTTTTCAGGGAAGCAATCAGCCCCAGCATTTT. Amino acid sequence: CASSFQGSNQPQHF.

The rearrangement links TRBV5-8 to TRBJ2-5; D possibly corresponds to TRBD2 (5 bases). V lost 0 bases and J lost 9, with 21 bases in between. CDR3 size: 16 residues. Germline V gene sequence: CDR1 SGHTS, CDR2 YDEGEE. CDR3 nucleotides: TGTGCCAGCAGCTTGGAATACGGCGAGGGTCAGGAGGCCCAGTACTTC. Protein: CASSLEYGEGQEAQYF. Using reference TRBV5-8 and TRBJ2-5 for the parts outside the CDR3, the full variable domain is EAGVTQSPTHLIKTRGQQATLRCSPISGHTSVYWYQQALGLGLQFLLWYDEGEERNRGNFPPRFSGRQFPNYSSELNVNALELEDSALYLCASSLEYGEGQEAQYFGPGTRLLVL.

V usage is TRBV27 and J usage is TRBJ2-5, with 16 positions matching TRBD2. This CDR3 region has 16 residues. Per germline, CDR1 MNHEY and CDR2 SMNVEV (reference sequence). V lost 6 bases and J lost 5; bases outside the gene matches: 6. CDR3 sequence: CASRGLAGGPRETQYF. Written as DNA, the CDR3 is TGTGCCAGCAGGGGACTAGCGGGGGGGCCGCGGGAGACCCAGTACTTC.

V gene TRBV15 combines with J gene TRBJ2-3; maybe TRBD2 (5 bases). The CDR3 loop spans 18 amino acids. Germline V lookup: CDR1 LNHNV, CDR2 YYDKDF (reference sequence). V lost 0 bases and J 1 base, leaving 17 bases between the germline ends. CDR3: CATSRDLPPPGGTDTQYF. Written as DNA, the CDR3 is TGTGCCACCAGCAGAGATCTTCCCCCTCCCGGGGGCACAGATACGCAGTATTTT.

A few counts support this clone. CDR3 residues: CASSLSVTGELFF. CDR3 DNA sequence: TGTGCCAGCAGCTTAAGCGTCACCGGGGAGCTGTTTTTT. The chain uses TRBV7-3 and TRBJ2-2, with D unresolved. This CDR3 region has 13 residues. The germline V gene encodes CDR1 SGHTA and CDR2 FQGTGA. Deletions cut 1 base from V and 4 bases from J, with 4 bases between.

The chain links TRBV28 to TRBJ2-1; 10 nucleotides align to TRBD2. Germline V gives CDR1 MDHEN, CDR2 SYDVKM. The CDR3 runs 15 residues. Germline trimming cut 6 bases from V and 10 bases from J; bases unmatched to any gene: 12. CDR3 amino acids: CASSNLAGVVLEQFF. CDR3 sequence (DNA): TGTGCCAGCAGCAATCTAGCGGGGGTCGTCTTGGAGCAGTTCTTC.

The chain combines TRBV5-1 with TRBJ2-2; 7 bases are a match to TRBD2. The V gene's germline CDR1 is SGHRS and CDR2 YFSETQ. The trim removed 0 bases at V and 2 bases at J, leaving 13 bases unmatched. This CDR3 is built from 19 residues. CDR3 sequence (DNA): TGCGCCAGCAGCTTGGACGGCGCCTATACTAGCGTTAACACCGGGGAGCTGTTTTTT. This translates into CASSLDGAYTSVNTGELFF.

This clone was seen more than once but under ten times. The chain employs TRBV6-4 and TRBJ1-5; D unresolved. This CDR3 region has 13 residues. Trimming removed 4 bases at V and 4 bases at J, with 8 bases between. The V gene's germline CDR1 is MRHNA and CDR2 SNTAGT. CDR3 protein: CASSVAENQPQHF. The CDR3 coding sequence is TGTGCCAGCAGTGTGGCGGAGAATCAGCCCCAGCATTTT.

J is TRBJ1-1 and V is TRBV4-3; possibly TRBD1 for D (6 bases). Trimming cost V 2 bases and J 0 bases, with 16 bases left between them. Germline-derived CDR1 and CDR2 are LGHNA and YSLEER. The CDR3 consists of 17 residues. CDR3 amino acids: CASSQNPGASMNTEAFF. CDR3 nucleotides: TGCGCCAGCAGCCAAAACCCAGGGGCTTCAATGAACACTGAAGCTTTCTTT.

V is TRBV9 and J is TRBJ1-1, with D perhaps matching TRBD1 (6 bases). The ends were cut back, 4 bases at V and 5 bases at J, with 18 bases in the middle. The germline V gene has CDR1 SGDLS and CDR2 YYNGEE. The CDR3 sequence is 15 residues long. This chain's CDR3 is CASSSLTGLETEAFF. In DNA, the CDR3 is TGTGCCAGCAGCAGCTTAACAGGGTTGGAGACTGAAGCTTTCTTT.

CDR3 sequence reads: CAIRLAVNTGELFF. For the CDR3, the DNA is TGTGCCATCCGACTAGCGGTTAACACCGGGGAGCTGTTTTTT. V is TRBV6-1 and J is TRBJ2-2; 9 bases are a match to TRBD2. Germline V gives CDR1 MNHNS, CDR2 SASEGT. CDR3 size: 14 residues. J lost 2 bases, V lost 10 bases, and 5 bases had no gene match.

This clone was observed a single time. The chain recombines TRBV6-6 with TRBJ2-1; TRBD2 agrees at 11 bases. The CDR3 length is 15 residues. V was pared by 6 bases and J by 7 bases, with 8 bases of the junction left unmatched. Looked up from germline, CDR1 is MNHNY and CDR2 is SVGAGI (reference sequence). The CDR3 reads CASSDASGGINEQFF. The CDR3 bases are TGTGCCAGCAGCGATGCTAGCGGGGGGATAAATGAGCAGTTCTTC.

The chain joins TRBV4-3 to TRBJ2-2; TRBD2 matches at 12 bases. This CDR3 is 18 amino acids long. V lost 0 bases and J lost 9; bases outside the gene matches: 11. Germline values: CDR1 LGHNA, CDR2 YSLEER. As DNA, the CDR3 is TGCGCCAGCAGCCAAGATCCGACAACTAGCGGGGGGTTTCGGGAGCTGTTTTTT. Its translation is CASSQDPTTSGGFRELFF.

On this clone itself: Mismatch with germline at one junction end may stem from a read error. The V call is TRBV5-1, the J call TRBJ2-1; 9 bases are shared with TRBD1. The CDR3 covers 15 residues. CDR1 SGHRS and CDR2 YFSETQ come from the germline V gene. CDR3 sequence (DNA): TGCGCCAGTAGCTGGCGGACAGGGGTGGGGAATGAGCAGTTCTTC. It encodes CASSWRTGVGNEQFF.

The chain joins TRBV28 to TRBJ1-5; D is unresolved. The CDR3 sequence is 15 residues long. Germline CDR1 reads MDHEN; CDR2 reads SYDVKM. Trimming removed 3 bases at V and 0 bases at J, with 9 bases between. CDR3 loop: CASSFSDYSNQPQHF. CDR3 coding DNA: TGTGCCAGCAGTTTCTCTGACTATAGCAATCAGCCCCAGCATTTT. Drawing the rest from reference TRBV28 and TRBJ1-5, the complete variable domain is DVKVTQSSRYLVKRTGEKVFLECVQDMDHENMFWYRQDPGLGLRLIYFSYDVKMKEKGDIPEGYSVSREKKERFSLILESASTNQTSMYLCASSFSDYSNQPQHFGDGTRLSIL.